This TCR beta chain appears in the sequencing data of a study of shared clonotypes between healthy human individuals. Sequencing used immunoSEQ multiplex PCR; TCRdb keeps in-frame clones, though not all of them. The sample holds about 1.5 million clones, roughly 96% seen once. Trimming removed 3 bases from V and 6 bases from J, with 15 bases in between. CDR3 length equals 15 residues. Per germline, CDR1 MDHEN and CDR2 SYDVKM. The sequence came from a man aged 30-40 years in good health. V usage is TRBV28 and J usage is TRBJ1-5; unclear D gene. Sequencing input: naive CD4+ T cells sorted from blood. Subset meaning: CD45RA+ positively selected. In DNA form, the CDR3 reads TGTGCCAGCAGTTTTTTCGGTAGGGCACTTCAGCCCCAGCATTTT. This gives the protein CASSFFGRALQPQHF.